This T cell receptor (beta chain) was sequenced during a study of blood T cell repertoires in COVID-19. Study in general: Sites across the United States, Italy and Spain contributed samples from acute and convalescent COVID-19. From T cells, B-cell-depleted T cells, or PBMCs came the material, which was cDNA or gDNA.

Methods used by the authors: Estimation of nucleated cell counts relied on the amplification of reference gene primers. Libraries were prepared by immunoSEQ multiplex PCR; TCRdb keeps only in-frame clonotypes and omits some of them. The V and J calls and clone size are taken from that table; D and trimming were inferred from the DNA. The data contain about 220,000 clones, more than 75% of them singletons. This clone was seen once. The CDR3 has 15 amino acids. Between the trimmed V and J ends, which lost 3 bases and 5 bases, there was a span of 17 bases. Germline V gene sequence: CDR1 MDHEN, CDR2 SYDVKM.

This receptor was identified in a middle-aged man with active or convalescent COVID-19. The chain combines TRBV28 with TRBJ2-7; D gene ambiguous. The sequenced material came from peripheral blood. The CDR3 region has the DNA TGTGCCAGCAGTTTCTGGGCTTTTACCTGGGACGAGCAGTACTTC. It codes for CASSFWAFTWDEQYF.